This T cell receptor (beta chain) is drawn from a study of T cell responses to AZD1222 COVID-19 vaccine. Overall study findings and caveats: Baseline seropositives among AZD1222 recipients totaled only six.

Sequencing used immunoSEQ multiplex PCR; TCRdb keeps in-frame clones, though not all of them. The data contain over 150,000 clones, approximately 90% of them seen just once; the ten biggest clones take up approximately 3%. About this clone itself: Its antigen remains unknown.

The CDR3 covers 15 residues. V lost 5 bases, J lost 3 bases, and 5 bases stayed unmatched. Germline V gene sequence: CDR1 LGHDT, CDR2 YNNKEL (reference sequence). J is TRBJ1-3 and V is TRBV3-1 (or the pseudogene TRBV3-2), with 9 bases aligning to TRBD1. The sequence came from an adult in good health. The sample was peripheral blood, taken on day 0 of AZD1222 vaccination. This CDR3 is CASSAKGQGGNTIYF. The DNA of the CDR3 is TGTGCCAGCAGCGCCAAGGGACAGGGTGGAAACACCATATATTTT.